This entry lists 4 T cell receptor beta chains sequenced from one sample in a study of blood T cell repertoires in COVID-19. Produced via immunoSEQ multiplex PCR; TCRdb's table is partial and in-frame only. The sample comprises about 130,000 clones, roughly 84% of which are singletons, and around 45% rests with the top ten. What was sequenced was peripheral blood. The receptors come from a human donor in a cohort sampled during active COVID-19.

This rearrangement joins TRBV19 to TRBJ2-6; 7 positions match TRBD1. The CDR3 spans 15 residues. The V and J ends lost 6 bases and 4 bases, in that order; junction bases with no gene match: 6. CDR1 is LNHDA, CDR2 SQIVND, per germline (reference sequence). CDR3 bases: TGTGCCAGTAGACTACAGGGGACCGGGGCCAACGTCCTGACTTTC. The encoded protein is CASRLQGTGANVLTF.

The J gene is TRBJ2-1, the V gene TRBV24-1, with 7 bases fitting TRBD2. The germline CDR1 and CDR2 sequences are KGHDR and SFDVKD. V was clipped by 3 bases and J by 2 bases; unmatched bases: 6. The CDR3 extends over 16 amino acids. CDR3 sequence: CATSDGGGRAYNEQFF. Here the CDR3 DNA reads TGTGCCACCAGTGATGGAGGTGGGAGGGCCTACAATGAGCAGTTCTTC.

The sample holds one count of this clone. V gene TRBV5-1 combines with J gene TRBJ2-3; TRBD2 matches 15 bases. The CDR3 is 17 amino acids. Germline V gene sequence: CDR1 SGHRS, CDR2 YFSETQ. The V segment lost 3 bases and the J segment 4 bases; nucleotides outside the gene matches: 6. The CDR3 coding sequence is TGCGCCAGCAGCTCGGGACTAGCGGGAGGAGGGCCAGATACGCAGTATTTT. Translated, it gives CASSSGLAGGGPDTQYF.

V and J are TRBV3-1 (or the pseudogene TRBV3-2) and TRBJ2-2, with D maybe TRBD1 (6 bases). Germline CDR1 and CDR2: LGHDT and YNNKEL (reference sequence). The CDR3 length is 12 residues. The ends were cut back, 7 bases at V and 6 bases at J, with 9 bases in the middle. CDR3 DNA sequence: TGTGCCAGCAAAACAGGGCCCGGGGAGCTGTTTTTT. Translating it yields CASKTGPGELFF.